The sequence of this T cell receptor (beta chain) was determined in a study of OX40 agonist ivuxolimab in advanced cancers. In regard to this clone: Antigen specificity is unknown.

The CDR3 extends over 15 amino acids. The junction had 3 bases not matched to a gene; V was cut back by 1 base and J by 0 bases. CDR1 is LGHNA, CDR2 YNFKEQ, per germline. TCRdb's table, derived via immunoSEQ multiplex PCR, lists solely in-frame clones and lacks some. The top ten hold about an eighth of the sample, which has 40,000 or so clones, approximately 90% seen once. Study-wide findings and caveats: CD4+ T cells averaged fewer expanded clones than CD8+ T cells.

Specimen: CD4+ or CD8+ T cells sorted from blood, collected in a trial of the OX40 agonist ivuxolimab. The source of this sequence is an adult with an advanced solid tumor such as melanoma, head and neck, liver or kidney cancer. The rearrangement joins TRBV4-2 to TRBJ2-7, with 7 bases aligning to TRBD1. CDR3 loop: CASSQVRDSSYEQYF. In DNA form, the CDR3 reads TGTGCCAGCAGCCAAGTAAGGGACAGCTCCTACGAGCAGTACTTC.